This TCR beta chain emerged from a study of blood T cell repertoires in COVID-19. Whole-study context: Sources were T cells, B-cell-depleted T cells, or PBMCs; the material itself was cDNA or gDNA.

Authors' analysis steps: The assay estimated nucleated cells by amplifying reference gene primers. The method was immunoSEQ multiplex PCR; TCRdb's version includes in-frame clones alone and lacks a portion of them. That table gives V, J and clone size, and the DNA gave D and trimming. The data contain tens of thousands of clones, 85% of them seen just once; the ten biggest clones take up around 3.3%. Trimming took 3 bases from V and 4 from J, leaving 15 bases between them. The CDR3 has 15 residues. Germline V gene sequence: CDR1 SGHTA, CDR2 FQGNSA. Input material: peripheral blood. The sequence was collected from a man aged 50 to 59 with acute or convalescent COVID-19. The chain has TRBV7-2 and TRBJ1-2; weak D call: TRBD1 (6 bases). This CDR3 reads CASSFPTGRTYGYTF. CDR3 in DNA: TGTGCCAGCAGCTTCCCGACAGGAAGAACCTATGGCTACACCTTC.